These T cell receptor beta chains were read from a single sample in a study of T cells in Graves' hyperthyroidism and ophthalmopathy. TCRdb reprocessed the multiplex PCR reads with MiXCR, giving one entry per CDR3 protein. This sample carries hundreds of thousands of distinct CDR3 sequences, 38% of them seen once, and the ten largest clones take about 9%. Sequencing used blood. The receptors stem from a man aged 18 to 35 with Graves' hyperthyroidism. Each CDR3 is given with its conserved first and last residue. A D gene is named only where the DNA matches it firmly. The size field is filled for only some rows; it gives once, few, many or a size class.

size: many; V: TRBV2; D: -; J: TRBJ1-1; CDR3: CASSAQKSNTEAFF; DNA: TGTGCCAGCAGTGCACAGAAATCAAACACTGAAGCTTTCTTT
size: -; V: TRBV7-9; D: -; J: TRBJ2-7; CDR3: CASSLWASSYEQYF; DNA: TGTGCCAGCAGCTTATGGGCCAGCTCCTACGAGCAGTACTTC
size: once; V: TRBV7-8; D: TRBD1; J: TRBJ1-5; CDR3: CASTGQYSNQPQHF; DNA: TGTGCATCGACAGGGCAGTATAGCAATCAGCCCCAGCATTTT
size: -; V: TRBV7-6; D: -; J: TRBJ2-7; CDR3: CASSDGLGDEQYF; DNA: TGTGCCAGCAGCGATGGGTTGGGGGACGAGCAGTACTTC
size: -; V: TRBV5-1; D: TRBD1; J: TRBJ2-7; CDR3: CASSLIAGGSYEQYF; DNA: TGCGCCAGCAGCTTGATAGCAGGGGGCTCCTACGAGCAGTACTTC
size: many; V: TRBV7-9; D: -; J: TRBJ1-2; CDR3: CASSLDSNGYTF; DNA: TGTGCCAGCAGCTTAGACAGTAATGGCTACACCTTC
size: -; V: TRBV6-5; D: -; J: TRBJ1-2; CDR3: CASSYSSARERHGYTF; DNA: TGTGCCAGCAGTTACTCATCCGCCAGGGAGAGACATGGCTACACCTTC
size: -; V: TRBV5-1; D: -; J: TRBJ1-2; CDR3: CASSLEGRGNGYTF; DNA: TGCGCCAGCAGCTTGGAGGGCAGGGGTAATGGCTACACCTTC
size: many; V: TRBV10-3; D: TRBD2; J: TRBJ2-7; CDR3: CAIRTSATSSYEQYF; DNA: TGTGCCATCAGGACTAGCGCGACGTCATCCTACGAGCAGTACTTC
size: many; V: TRBV2; D: TRBD1; J: TRBJ1-5; CDR3: CASSATGGDQPQHF; DNA: TGTGCCAGCAGCGCTACAGGGGGCGATCAGCCCCAGCATTTT
size: once; V: TRBV6-1; D: TRBD1; J: TRBJ2-7; CDR3: CASNNRGREQYF; DNA: TGTGCCAGCAATAACAGGGGGCGCGAGCAGTACTTC
size: -; V: TRBV5-1; D: TRBD1; J: TRBJ2-5; CDR3: CASSLVGQGYQETQYF; DNA: TGCGCCAGCAGCTTGGTTGGACAGGGCTACCAAGAGACCCAGTACTTC
size: many; V: TRBV7-9; D: -; J: TRBJ1-6; CDR3: CASSMQGSGSPLHF; DNA: TGTGCCAGCAGTATGCAGGGGTCGGGTTCACCCCTCCACTTT
size: -; V: TRBV20-1; D: -; J: TRBJ1-5; CDR3: CGARGLDLDSNQPQHF; DNA: TGCGGTGCTAGGGGCCTCGACCTTGATAGCAATCAGCCCCAGCATTTT
size: -; V: TRBV5-1; D: -; J: TRBJ2-7; CDR3: CASRAQEQYF; DNA: TGCGCCAGCAGGGCCCAAGAGCAGTACTTC
size: few; V: TRBV12-3/TRBV12-4; D: -; J: TRBJ1-5; CDR3: CASSSEWGQPQHF; DNA: TGTGCCAGCAGCTCAGAGTGGGGTCAGCCCCAGCATTTT
size: -; V: TRBV5-6; D: TRBD1; J: TRBJ2-5; CDR3: CASSLPPGQGETQYF; DNA: TGTGCCAGCAGCTTGCCCCCGGGACAGGGGGAGACCCAGTACTTC
size: many; V: TRBV2; D: -; J: TRBJ1-6; CDR3: CASIPGAGNSPLHF; DNA: TGTGCCAGCATCCCGGGGGCAGGGAATTCACCCCTCCACTTT
size: many; V: TRBV2; D: -; J: TRBJ2-7; CDR3: CASSATNYEQYF; DNA: TGTGCCAGCAGCGCGACAAACTACGAGCAGTACTTC
size: -; V: TRBV2; D: TRBD2; J: TRBJ2-7; CDR3: CASSPVGVSGSHEQYF; DNA: TGTGCCAGCAGCCCGGTTGGCGTAAGCGGGAGCCACGAGCAGTACTTC
size: -; V: TRBV12-3/TRBV12-4; D: -; J: TRBJ1-1; CDR3: CASSSLTGLNTEAFF; DNA: TGTGCCAGCAGCTCCCTGACAGGACTGAACACTGAAGCTTTCTTT
size: -; V: TRBV2; D: -; J: TRBJ1-4; CDR3: CASSDRGSFNEKLFF; DNA: TGTGCCAGCAGTGATCGGGGGTCCTTTAATGAAAAACTGTTTTTT
size: -; V: TRBV12-3/TRBV12-4; D: TRBD2; J: TRBJ2-7; CDR3: CASSGLVSSYEQYF; DNA: TGTGCCAGCAGTGGACTAGTGAGCTCCTACGAGCAGTACTTC
size: many; V: TRBV29-1; D: TRBD2; J: TRBJ2-7; CDR3: CSVSREGWEQYF; DNA: TGCAGCGTGAGCAGGGAGGGATGGGAGCAGTACTTC
size: -; V: TRBV12-3/TRBV12-4; D: TRBD2; J: TRBJ2-7; CDR3: CASSFFAGGTYEQYF; DNA: TGTGCCAGCAGTTTCTTTGCGGGGGGCACCTACGAGCAGTACTTC
size: -; V: TRBV15; D: -; J: TRBJ2-3; CDR3: CATSREDSHTQYF; DNA: TGTGCCACCAGCAGAGAGGACAGCCATACGCAGTATTTT
size: many; V: TRBV7-2; D: TRBD2; J: TRBJ2-5; CDR3: CASSRGDQGETQYF; DNA: TGTGCCAGCAGCCGGGGGGATCAAGGAGAGACCCAGTACTTC
size: -; V: TRBV7-2; D: TRBD1; J: TRBJ1-5; CDR3: CARSLGTVYSNQPQHF; DNA: TGTGCCAGGAGCCTTGGGACAGTTTATAGCAATCAGCCCCAGCATTTT
size: many; V: TRBV6-1; D: -; J: TRBJ1-5; CDR3: CASSVSDGDQPQHF; DNA: TGTGCCAGCAGTGTCAGTGACGGGGATCAGCCCCAGCATTTT
size: many; V: TRBV10-3; D: TRBD1; J: TRBJ1-6; CDR3: CAISELNRGGNSPLHF; DNA: TGTGCCATCAGTGAATTGAACAGGGGTGGTAATTCACCCCTCCACTTT
size: -; V: TRBV2; D: -; J: TRBJ2-6; CDR3: CASRSSGSGANVLTF; DNA: TGTGCCAGCAGATCAAGCGGCTCTGGGGCCAACGTCCTGACTTTC
size: many; V: TRBV5-1; D: -; J: TRBJ1-1; CDR3: CASSLEAGNTEAFF; DNA: TGTGCCAGCAGCCTCGAGGCCGGGAACACTGAAGCTTTCTTT
size: few; V: TRBV12-3/TRBV12-4; D: -; J: TRBJ1-1; CDR3: CASSTETGLNTEAFF; DNA: TGTGCCAGCAGTACAGAGACAGGCCTGAACACTGAAGCTTTCTTT
size: -; V: TRBV7-9; D: TRBD1; J: TRBJ1-1; CDR3: CASSPDRAAVTEAFF; DNA: TGCGCCAGCAGCCCCGACAGGGCTGCAGTAACTGAAGCTTTCTTT
size: -; V: TRBV29-1; D: -; J: TRBJ1-3; CDR3: CSARPGGDTIYF; DNA: TGCAGCGCACGGCCGGGGGGAGACACCATATATTTT
size: -; V: TRBV24-1; D: -; J: TRBJ2-5; CDR3: CATSDRSPGEGIGTQYF; DNA: TGTGCCACCAGTGACCGCAGCCCCGGCGAGGGAATAGGGACCCAGTACTTC
size: many; V: TRBV7-8; D: -; J: TRBJ1-2; CDR3: CASSSTVPNYGYTF; DNA: TGTGCCAGCAGCTCCACAGTCCCTAACTATGGCTACACCTTC
size: many; V: TRBV10-3; D: -; J: TRBJ1-5; CDR3: CAISESYGLGNQPQHF; DNA: TGTGCCATCAGTGAGTCCTATGGCCTGGGGAATCAGCCCCAGCATTTT
size: few; V: TRBV5-8; D: TRBD1; J: TRBJ1-4; CDR3: CASSDLTGGRGEKLFF; DNA: TGTGCCAGCAGCGACTTAACAGGGGGCAGGGGTGAAAAACTGTTTTTT
size: -; V: TRBV15; D: -; J: TRBJ1-2; CDR3: CATSSPRGSVYGYTF; DNA: TGTGCCACCAGCAGCCCACGGGGATCAGTCTATGGCTACACCTTC
size: many; V: TRBV7-8; D: -; J: TRBJ1-3; CDR3: CASGLRDGDSGNTIYF; DNA: TGTGCCAGCGGCCTAAGGGACGGGGACTCTGGAAACACCATATATTTT
size: -; V: TRBV7-2; D: -; J: TRBJ1-1; CDR3: CASSQEEGAPISAFF; DNA: TGCGCCAGCAGCCAAGAGGAAGGGGCGCCTATTTCGGCTTTCTTT
size: -; V: TRBV25-1; D: -; J: TRBJ1-1; CDR3: CASRDPTALNTEAFF; DNA: TGTGCCAGCAGAGATCCGACAGCGCTGAACACTGAAGCTTTCTTT
size: few; V: TRBV7-2; D: -; J: TRBJ1-2; CDR3: CASSLWGPNYGYTF; DNA: TGTGCCAGCAGCTTATGGGGACCTAACTATGGCTACACCTTC
size: once; V: TRBV10-3; D: TRBD1; J: TRBJ1-4; CDR3: CAIREDRGRKFF; DNA: TGTGCCATCAGGGAGGACAGGGGCAGGAAGTTTTTT
size: many; V: TRBV2; D: TRBD1; J: TRBJ1-2; CDR3: CASSVRDRGHGYTF; DNA: TGTGCCAGCAGTGTCCGGGACAGGGGCCATGGCTACACCTTC
size: few; V: TRBV15; D: -; J: TRBJ2-5; CDR3: CATSRERTLKTQETQYF; DNA: TGTGCCACCAGCAGAGAGAGGACTCTGAAGACCCAAGAGACCCAGTACTTC
size: -; V: TRBV9; D: -; J: TRBJ1-1; CDR3: CASSQGLVRRTEAFF; DNA: TGCGCCAGCAGCCAAGGCCTGGTCAGGCGCACTGAAGCTTTCTTT
size: many; V: TRBV11-3; D: -; J: TRBJ1-2; CDR3: CASRPPGGRGYTF; DNA: TGTGCCAGCAGACCCCCCGGTGGCAGAGGCTACACCTTC
size: many; V: TRBV14; D: -; J: TRBJ2-2; CDR3: CASANRGANTGELFF; DNA: TGTGCCAGCGCGAATAGGGGCGCGAACACCGGGGAGCTGTTTTTT
size: -; V: TRBV12-5; D: -; J: TRBJ2-5; CDR3: CASGSPGDQEAQYF; DNA: TGTGCTAGTGGTTCGCCGGGAGATCAAGAGGCCCAGTACTTC
size: -; V: TRBV2; D: -; J: TRBJ2-5; CDR3: CASSEVTGQGETQYF; DNA: TGTGCCAGCAGTGAGGTGACAGGCCAAGGGGAGACCCAGTACTTC
size: few; V: TRBV14; D: -; J: TRBJ2-7; CDR3: CATSPLASYEQYF; DNA: TGTGCCACCTCACCCCTGGCTTCCTACGAGCAGTACTTC